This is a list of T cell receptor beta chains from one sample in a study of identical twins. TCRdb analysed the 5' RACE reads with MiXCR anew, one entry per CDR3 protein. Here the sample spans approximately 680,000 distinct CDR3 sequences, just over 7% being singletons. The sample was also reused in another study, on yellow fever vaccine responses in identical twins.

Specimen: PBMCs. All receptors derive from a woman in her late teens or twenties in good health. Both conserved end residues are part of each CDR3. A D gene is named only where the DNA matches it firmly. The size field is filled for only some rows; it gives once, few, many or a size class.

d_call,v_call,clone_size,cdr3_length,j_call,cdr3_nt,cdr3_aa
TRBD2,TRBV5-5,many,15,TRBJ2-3,TGTGCCAGCAGCTTGATCGGGGGGGCTGCAGATACGCAGTATTTT,CASSLIGGAADTQYF
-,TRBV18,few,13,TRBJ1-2,TGTGCCAGCTCACCGTGGGACACCTATGGCTACACCTTC,CASSPWDTYGYTF
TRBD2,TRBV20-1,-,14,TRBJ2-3,TGCAGTGCTAGTTCGGGGGGAGTGGCAGATACGCAGTATTTT,CSASSGGVADTQYF
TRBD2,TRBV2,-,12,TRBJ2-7,TGTGCCAGCAGTGGGGAGGGTCACGAGCAGTACTTC,CASSGEGHEQYF
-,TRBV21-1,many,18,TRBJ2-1,TGTGCCAGCAATCGGTCGCGGGACCAATATGGGGGCGACAATGAGCAGTTCTTC,CASNRSRDQYGGDNEQFF
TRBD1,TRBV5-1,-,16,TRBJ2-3,TGCGCCAGCAGCTCGAAACCGGGACAGGGGACAGATACGCAGTATTTT,CASSSKPGQGTDTQYF
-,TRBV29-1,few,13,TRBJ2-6,TGCAGCGCCGGTCCTTATGGGGCCAACGTCCTGACTTTC,CSAGPYGANVLTF
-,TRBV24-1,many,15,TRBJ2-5,TGTGCCACCAGTGATTTGCAAGGCCCGAAGGAGACCCAGTACTTC,CATSDLQGPKETQYF
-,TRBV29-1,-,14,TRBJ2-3,TGCAGCGTTGAGAAACTAGCTCTCGGGGATACGCAGTATTTT,CSVEKLALGDTQYF
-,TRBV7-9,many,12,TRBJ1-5,TGTGCCAGCAGCTCAACCAATCAGCCCCAGCATTTT,CASSSTNQPQHF
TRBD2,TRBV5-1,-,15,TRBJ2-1,TGCGCCAGCAGCTTGATGACTAGCGGCTACAATGAGCAGTTCTTC,CASSLMTSGYNEQFF
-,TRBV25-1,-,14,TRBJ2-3,TGTGCCAGCAGCCCCACAGCTACCACAGATACGCAGTATTTT,CASSPTATTDTQYF
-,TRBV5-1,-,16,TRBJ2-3,TGCGCCAGCAGCTGGGCCCTAGCGTCCGGTGTGGATACGCAGTATTTT,CASSWALASGVDTQYF
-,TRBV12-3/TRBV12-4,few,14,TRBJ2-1,TGTGCCAGCAGCCGCATAGCTGGATCCAATGAGCAGTTCTTC,CASSRIAGSNEQFF
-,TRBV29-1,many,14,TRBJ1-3,TGCAGCGTTGAAGTACCCGGGAAGGGTAACACCATATATTTT,CSVEVPGKGNTIYF
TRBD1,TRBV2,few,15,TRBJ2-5,TGTGCCAGCAGCCCGGGACAGGGCCGGTGGGAGACCCAGTACTTC,CASSPGQGRWETQYF
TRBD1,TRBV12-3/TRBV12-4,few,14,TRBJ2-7,TGTGCCAGCAGTCACCTCGGACAGGGCTACGAGCAGTACTTC,CASSHLGQGYEQYF
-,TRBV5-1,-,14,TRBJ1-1,TGCGCCAGCAGCCCGGACAGTTGGAACACTGAAGCTTTCTTT,CASSPDSWNTEAFF
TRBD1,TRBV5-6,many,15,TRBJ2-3,TGTGCCAGCAGCTTGGGGGACAGGGGCACAGATACGCAGTATTTT,CASSLGDRGTDTQYF
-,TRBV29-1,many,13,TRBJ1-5,TGCAGCGTTGGGGGGGGCCTCAATCAGCCCCAGCATTTT,CSVGGGLNQPQHF
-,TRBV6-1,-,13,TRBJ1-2,TGTGCCAGCAGCAACGGACCTTACTATGGCTACACCTTC,CASSNGPYYGYTF
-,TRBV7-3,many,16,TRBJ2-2,TGTGCCAGCAGCTTAACCCCGGAGGGGAACACCGGGGAGCTGTTTTTT,CASSLTPEGNTGELFF
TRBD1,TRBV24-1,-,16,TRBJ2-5,TGTGCCACCAGTGATTTTGAGGACAGGCTGGGGGAGACCCAGTACTTC,CATSDFEDRLGETQYF
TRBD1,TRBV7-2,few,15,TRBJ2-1,TGTGCCAGCAGCCCCGCCGGGACAGAGTACAATGAGCAGTTCTTC,CASSPAGTEYNEQFF
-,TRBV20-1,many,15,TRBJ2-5,TGCAGTGCTAGAGATAGAGCTGGAGAGCTAAGGACCCAGTACTTC,CSARDRAGELRTQYF
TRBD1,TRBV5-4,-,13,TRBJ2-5,TGTGCCAGCAGCTTTGGGACAGGGAACACCCAGTACTTC,CASSFGTGNTQYF
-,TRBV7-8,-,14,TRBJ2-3,TGTGCCAGCAGCTACAGGCTTAGCACAGATACGCAGTATTTT,CASSYRLSTDTQYF
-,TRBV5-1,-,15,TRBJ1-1,TGCGCCAGCAGCCCCCTTGGGCGCATGAACACTGAAGCTTTCTTT,CASSPLGRMNTEAFF
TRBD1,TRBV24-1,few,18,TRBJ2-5,TGTGCCACCAGTGATTTAGGGGACCGACAGGGGAGACAAGAGACCCAGTACTTC,CATSDLGDRQGRQETQYF
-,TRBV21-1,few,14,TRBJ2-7,TGTGCCAGCAGCAAACCCGACAGGGACAACGAGCAGTACTTC,CASSKPDRDNEQYF
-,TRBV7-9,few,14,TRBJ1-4,TGTGCCAGCAGCTCCGAGGTGGGAAGGGAAAAACTGTTTTTT,CASSSEVGREKLFF
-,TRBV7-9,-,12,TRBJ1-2,TGTGCCAGCAGCCACGACAGATATGGCTACACCTTC,CASSHDRYGYTF
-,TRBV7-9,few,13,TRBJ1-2,TGTGCCAGCAGCCACCGGGACCACTATGGCTACACCTTC,CASSHRDHYGYTF
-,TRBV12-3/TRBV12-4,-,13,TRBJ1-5,TGTGCCAGCAGTCGGGACCAAGTACAGCCCCAGCATTTT,CASSRDQVQPQHF
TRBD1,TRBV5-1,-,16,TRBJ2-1,TGCGCCAGCAGCTTGGGGGGACAGGGGGCTAGCGGTGAGCAGTTCTTC,CASSLGGQGASGEQFF
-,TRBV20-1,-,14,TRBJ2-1,TGCAGTGCTAGAGAAGGGGGGGGCCGGAATGAGCAGTTCTTC,CSAREGGGRNEQFF
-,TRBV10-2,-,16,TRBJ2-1,TGCGCCAGCAGGGGCTTTGACACGCGGGCCTACAATGAGCAGTTCTTC,CASRGFDTRAYNEQFF
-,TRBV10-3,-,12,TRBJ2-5,TGTGCCATCAGTGAGACGGGGGAGACCCAGTACTTC,CAISETGETQYF
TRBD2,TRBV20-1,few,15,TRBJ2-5,TGCAGTGAGACCCTGTTTTCGGGGAGGGGAGAGACCCAGTACTTC,CSETLFSGRGETQYF
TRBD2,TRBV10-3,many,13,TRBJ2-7,TGTGCCATCACAAGCGGGAGTCCCTACGAGCAGTACTTC,CAITSGSPYEQYF
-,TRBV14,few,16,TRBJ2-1,TGTGCCAGCAGCCAAGATTCTGCCCACCCTACGGATGAGCAGTTCTTC,CASSQDSAHPTDEQFF
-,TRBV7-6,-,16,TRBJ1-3,TGTGCCAGCAGCTTAGCCTCGGGTCAATCTGGAAACACCATATATTTT,CASSLASGQSGNTIYF
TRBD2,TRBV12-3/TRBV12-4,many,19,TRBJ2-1,TGTGCCAGCACCCGGACTAGCGGGGGGGATTTAATCTTTGACAATGAGCAGTTCTTC,CASTRTSGGDLIFDNEQFF
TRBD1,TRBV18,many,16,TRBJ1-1,TGTGCCAGCTCACCCGTACTGGGACAGATGAACACTGAAGCTTTCTTT,CASSPVLGQMNTEAFF
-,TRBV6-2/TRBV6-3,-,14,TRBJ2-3,TGTGCCAGCAGTTATGGACAGCTGGCAGATACGCAGTATTTT,CASSYGQLADTQYF